This T cell receptor (beta chain) was sequenced during a study of cytomegalovirus exposure and HLA in healthy donors. The PCR had 60 Vbeta and 13 Jbeta primers. Sequencing used immunoSEQ multiplex PCR; TCRdb keeps in-frame clones, though not all of them. This sample has 110,000 to 150,000 clones; around four fifths occur once, and the top ten carry less than 2.5%. Material: PBMCs. This clonotype was sampled from a boy aged 2-9 years in good health and CMV-seronegative.

The CDR3 region has the DNA TGTGCCAGCAGCTCACGAAGGGACAGGGGAGGAACTGAAGCTTTCTTT. This translates into CASSSRRDRGGTEAFF. The genes are TRBV7-8 and TRBJ1-1; TRBD1 aligns across 10 bases. From germline, CDR1 is SGHVS and CDR2 FQNEAQ. J lost 5 bases, V lost 4 bases, and 10 bases had no gene match. The CDR3 totals 16 residues.